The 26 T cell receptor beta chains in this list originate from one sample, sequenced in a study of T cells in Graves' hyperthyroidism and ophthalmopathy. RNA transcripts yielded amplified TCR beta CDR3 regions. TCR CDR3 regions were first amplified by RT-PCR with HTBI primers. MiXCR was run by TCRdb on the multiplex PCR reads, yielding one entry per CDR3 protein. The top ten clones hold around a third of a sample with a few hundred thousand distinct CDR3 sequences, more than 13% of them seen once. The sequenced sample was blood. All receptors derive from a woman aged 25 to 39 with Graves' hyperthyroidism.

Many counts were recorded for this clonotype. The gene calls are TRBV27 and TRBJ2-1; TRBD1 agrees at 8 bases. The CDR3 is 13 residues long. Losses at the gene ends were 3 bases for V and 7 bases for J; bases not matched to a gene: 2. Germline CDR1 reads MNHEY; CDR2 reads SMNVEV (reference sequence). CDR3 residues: CASSFRGQNEQFF. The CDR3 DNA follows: TGTGCCAGCAGTTTCAGGGGGCAGAATGAGCAGTTCTTC.

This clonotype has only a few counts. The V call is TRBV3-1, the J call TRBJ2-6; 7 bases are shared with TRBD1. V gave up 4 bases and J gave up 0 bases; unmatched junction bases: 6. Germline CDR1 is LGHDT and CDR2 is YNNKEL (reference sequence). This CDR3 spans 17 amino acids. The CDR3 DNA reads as TGTGCCAGCAGCCCCTGGGACAGCCTCTCTGGGGCCAACGTCCTGACTTTC. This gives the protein CASSPWDSLSGANVLTF.

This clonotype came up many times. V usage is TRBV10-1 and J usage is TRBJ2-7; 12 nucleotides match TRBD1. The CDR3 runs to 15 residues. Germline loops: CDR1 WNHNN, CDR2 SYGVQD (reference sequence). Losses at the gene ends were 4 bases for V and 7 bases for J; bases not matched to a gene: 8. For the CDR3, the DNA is TGCGCCAGCAGTGGACCCGGGACAGGGGGCGAGGAGCAGTACTTC. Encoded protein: CASSGPGTGGEEQYF.

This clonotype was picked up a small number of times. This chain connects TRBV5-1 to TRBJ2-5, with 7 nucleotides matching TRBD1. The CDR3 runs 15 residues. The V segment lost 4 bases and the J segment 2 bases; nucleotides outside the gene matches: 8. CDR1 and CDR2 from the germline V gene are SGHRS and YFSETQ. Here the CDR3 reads CASSAQPGQQETQYF. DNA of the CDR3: TGCGCCAGCAGCGCCCAACCGGGACAGCAAGAGACCCAGTACTTC.

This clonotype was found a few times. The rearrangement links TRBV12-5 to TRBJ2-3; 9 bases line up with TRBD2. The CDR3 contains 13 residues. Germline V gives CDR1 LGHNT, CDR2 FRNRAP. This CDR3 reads CGGREGPEDTQYF. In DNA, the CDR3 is TGTGGGGGGCGGGAGGGCCCGGAAGATACGCAGTATTTT.

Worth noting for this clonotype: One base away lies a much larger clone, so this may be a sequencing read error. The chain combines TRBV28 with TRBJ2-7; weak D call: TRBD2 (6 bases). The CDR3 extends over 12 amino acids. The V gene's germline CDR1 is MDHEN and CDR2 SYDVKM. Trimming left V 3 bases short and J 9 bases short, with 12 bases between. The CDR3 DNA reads TGTGCCAGCAGTTTGCCTCAGGGAGGGCAGTACTTC. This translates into CASSLPQGGQYF.

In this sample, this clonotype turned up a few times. CDR3 loop: CATTHFATNEKLFF. The CDR3 DNA follows: TGTGCCACTACTCATTTTGCAACTAATGAAAAACTGTTTTTT. The chain has TRBV24-1 and TRBJ1-4; D remains ambiguous. Looked up from germline, CDR1 is KGHDR and CDR2 is SFDVKD. Between the trimmed V and J ends, which lost 10 bases and 0 bases, there was a span of 11 bases. The CDR3 is 14 residues long.

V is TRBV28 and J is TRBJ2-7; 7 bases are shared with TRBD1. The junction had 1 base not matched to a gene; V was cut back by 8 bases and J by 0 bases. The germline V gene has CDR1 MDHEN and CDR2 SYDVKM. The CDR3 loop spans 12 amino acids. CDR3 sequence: CASGDSSYEQYF. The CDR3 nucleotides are TGTGCCAGCGGGGACAGCTCCTACGAGCAGTACTTC.

CDR3 residues: CASNYLDRGSYNEQFF. The CDR3 region has the DNA TGTGCCAGCAATTACTTGGACAGGGGCTCCTACAATGAGCAGTTCTTC. V is TRBV19 and J is TRBJ2-1; the match to TRBD1 covers 9 bases. V lost 9 bases and J lost 0; bases outside the gene matches: 9. This CDR3 region has 16 residues. Germline V gene sequence: CDR1 LNHDA, CDR2 SQIVND (reference sequence).

The CDR3 spells CSALDRGRSNTEAFF. Written as DNA, the CDR3 is TGCAGTGCCCTGGACAGGGGGCGGTCGAACACTGAAGCTTTCTTT. The V gene is TRBV20-1, the J gene TRBJ1-1; 11 positions agree with TRBD1. The CDR3 loop spans 15 amino acids. Germline CDR1 reads DFQATT; CDR2 reads SNEGSKA (reference sequence). J lost 1 base, V lost 6 bases, and 7 bases had no gene match.

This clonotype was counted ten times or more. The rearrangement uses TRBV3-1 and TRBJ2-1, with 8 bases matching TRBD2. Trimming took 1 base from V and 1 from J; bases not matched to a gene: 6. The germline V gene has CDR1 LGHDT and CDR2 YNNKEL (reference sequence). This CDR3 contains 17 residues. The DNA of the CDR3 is TGTGCCAGCAGCCAAGTTGTGGCGGGAGGTTCCTACAATGAGCAGTTCTTC. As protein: CASSQVVAGGSYNEQFF.

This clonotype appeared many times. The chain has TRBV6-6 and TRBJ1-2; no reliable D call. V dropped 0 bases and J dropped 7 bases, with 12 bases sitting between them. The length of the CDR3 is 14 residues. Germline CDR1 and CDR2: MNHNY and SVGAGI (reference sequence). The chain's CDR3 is CASSYSGIQAGYTF. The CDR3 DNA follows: TGTGCCAGCAGTTACTCAGGGATCCAGGCTGGCTACACCTTC.

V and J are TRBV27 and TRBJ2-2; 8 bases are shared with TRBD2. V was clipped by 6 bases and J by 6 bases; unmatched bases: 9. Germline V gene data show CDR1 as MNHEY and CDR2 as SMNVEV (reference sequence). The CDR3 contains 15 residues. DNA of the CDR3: TGTGCCAGCAGCCCGGGACCAGCGGGAGCCGGGGAGCTGTTTTTT. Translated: CASSPGPAGAGELFF.

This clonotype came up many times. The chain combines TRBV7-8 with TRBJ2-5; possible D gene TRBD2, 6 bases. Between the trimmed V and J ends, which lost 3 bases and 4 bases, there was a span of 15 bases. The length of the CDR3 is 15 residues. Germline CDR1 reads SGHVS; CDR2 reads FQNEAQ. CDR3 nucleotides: TGTGCCAGCAGCTTGCGGGGAGAGGCTGGAGAGACCCAGTACTTC. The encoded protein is CASSLRGEAGETQYF.

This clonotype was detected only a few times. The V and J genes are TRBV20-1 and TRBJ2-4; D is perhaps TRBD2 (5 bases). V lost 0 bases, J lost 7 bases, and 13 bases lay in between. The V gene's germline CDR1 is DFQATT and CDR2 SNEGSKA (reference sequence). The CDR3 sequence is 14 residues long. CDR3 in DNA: TGCAGTGCTAGAGATCGGCTAGCCATTAACATTCAGTACTTC. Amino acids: CSARDRLAINIQYF.

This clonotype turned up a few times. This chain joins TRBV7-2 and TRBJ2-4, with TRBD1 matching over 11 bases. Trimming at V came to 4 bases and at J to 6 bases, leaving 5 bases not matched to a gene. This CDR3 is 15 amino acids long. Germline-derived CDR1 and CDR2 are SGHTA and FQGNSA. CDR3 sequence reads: CASSYAGTGGNIQYF. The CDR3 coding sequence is TGTGCCAGCAGCTACGCCGGGACAGGGGGAAACATTCAGTACTTC.

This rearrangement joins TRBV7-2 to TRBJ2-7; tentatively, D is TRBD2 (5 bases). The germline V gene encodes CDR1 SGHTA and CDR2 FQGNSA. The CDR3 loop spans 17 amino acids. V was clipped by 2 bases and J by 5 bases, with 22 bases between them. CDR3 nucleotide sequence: TGTGCCAGCAGCTTATGGGCGGGCGCCGATGGGCACCACGAGCAGTACTTC. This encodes CASSLWAGADGHHEQYF. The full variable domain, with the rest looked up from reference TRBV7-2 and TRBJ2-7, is GAGVSQSPSNKVTEKGKDVELRCDPISGHTALYWYRQSLGQGLEFLIYFQGNSAPDKSGLPSDRFSAERTGGSVSTLTIQRTQQEDSAVYLCASSLWAGADGHHEQYFGPGTRLTVT.

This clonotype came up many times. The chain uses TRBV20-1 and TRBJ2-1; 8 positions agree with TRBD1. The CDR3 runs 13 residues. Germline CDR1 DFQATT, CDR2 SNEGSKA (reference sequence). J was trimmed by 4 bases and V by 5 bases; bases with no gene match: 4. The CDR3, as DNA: TGCAGTGCTCGACAGGGGAAATACAATGAGCAGTTCTTC. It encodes CSARQGKYNEQFF.

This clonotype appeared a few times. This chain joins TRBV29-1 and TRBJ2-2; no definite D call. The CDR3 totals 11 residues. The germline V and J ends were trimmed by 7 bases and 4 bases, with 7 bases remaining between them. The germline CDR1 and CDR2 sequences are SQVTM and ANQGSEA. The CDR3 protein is CSAALTGELFF. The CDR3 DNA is TGCAGCGCTGCTCTCACCGGGGAGCTGTTTTTT.

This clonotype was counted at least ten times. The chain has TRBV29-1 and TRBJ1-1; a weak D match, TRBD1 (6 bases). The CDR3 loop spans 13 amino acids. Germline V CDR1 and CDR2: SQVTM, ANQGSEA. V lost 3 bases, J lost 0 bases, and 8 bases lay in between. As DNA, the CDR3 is TGCAGCGTTGAGGGACATTTGAACACTGAAGCTTTCTTT. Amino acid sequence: CSVEGHLNTEAFF.

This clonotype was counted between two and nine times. The CDR3 protein is CASSPIEGQGKKVWDNEQFF. In DNA, the CDR3 is TGTGCCAGCAGCCCGATAGAGGGACAGGGAAAAAAGGTTTGGGACAATGAGCAGTTCTTC. This chain links TRBV7-9 with TRBJ2-1, with 9 bases aligning to TRBD1. J was trimmed by 5 bases and V by 5 bases; bases with no gene match: 22. CDR3 size: 20 residues. CDR1 is SEHNR, CDR2 FQNEAQ, per germline (reference sequence).

The CDR3 protein is CASGQVAGNTIYF. In nucleotides, the CDR3 is TGTGCCAGCGGGCAGGTGGCTGGAAACACCATATATTTT. This chain joins TRBV19 and TRBJ1-3; D call uncertain. Germline V gene sequence: CDR1 LNHDA, CDR2 SQIVND (reference sequence). Trimming cost V 9 bases and J 2 bases, with 11 bases left between them. The CDR3 is made up of 13 amino acids.

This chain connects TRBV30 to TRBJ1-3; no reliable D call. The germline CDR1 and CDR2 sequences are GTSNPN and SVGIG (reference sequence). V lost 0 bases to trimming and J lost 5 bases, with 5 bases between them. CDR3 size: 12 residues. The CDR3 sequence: CAWSVERNTIYF. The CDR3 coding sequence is TGTGCCTGGAGTGTAGAGCGAAACACCATATATTTT.

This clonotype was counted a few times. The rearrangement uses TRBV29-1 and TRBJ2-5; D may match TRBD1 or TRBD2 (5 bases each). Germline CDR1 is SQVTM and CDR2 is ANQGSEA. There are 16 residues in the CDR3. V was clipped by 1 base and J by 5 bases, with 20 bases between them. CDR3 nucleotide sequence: TGCAGCGTTGAAGCTTTAAGAGGGGACCCTCGGGAGACCCAGTACTTC. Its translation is CSVEALRGDPRETQYF.

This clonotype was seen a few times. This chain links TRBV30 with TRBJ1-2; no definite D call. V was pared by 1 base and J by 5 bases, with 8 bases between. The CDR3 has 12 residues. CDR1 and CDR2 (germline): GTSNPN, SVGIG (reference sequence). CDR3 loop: CAWSGSVYGYTF. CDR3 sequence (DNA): TGTGCCTGGAGTGGTAGCGTGTATGGCTACACCTTC.

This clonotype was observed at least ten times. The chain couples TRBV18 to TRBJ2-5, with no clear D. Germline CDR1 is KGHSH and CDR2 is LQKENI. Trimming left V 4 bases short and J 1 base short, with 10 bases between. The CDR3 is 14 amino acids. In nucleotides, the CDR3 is TGTGCCAGCTCACTAAACCATCGCCAAGAGACCCAGTACTTC. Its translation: CASSLNHRQETQYF.